This is a list of T cell receptor beta chains from one sample in a study of cytomegalovirus exposure and HLA in healthy donors. Sequencing was performed with immunoSEQ multiplex PCR; in TCRdb, only in-frame clones are kept and a portion is missing. Of about 70,000 clones listed, approximately 90% were seen once; the top ten hold roughly 2%. The sample was PBMCs. The source of these receptors is a young woman in good health and CMV-seronegative. CDR3s include the opening cysteine and the closing phenylalanine or tryptophan. A D gene is named only where the DNA matches it firmly. Not all rows give a size; the values are once, few, many and, for expanded clones, a class.

.	.	TRBV7-2	TRBJ2-2	TGTGCCAGCAGCTTAGGTCTCCGTAACACCGGGGAGCTGTTTTTT	CASSLGLRNTGELFF
.	.	TRBV29-1	TRBJ1-2	TGCAGCGTTGAGGGGCCGGGCCATAACTATGGCTACACCTTC	CSVEGPGHNYGYTF
.	.	TRBV27	TRBJ2-7	TGTGCCAGCAGTTTGGGGGGGCCCGGGTCCTACGAGCAGTACTTC	CASSLGGPGSYEQYF
.	.	TRBV6-5	TRBJ1-2	TGTGCCAGCGCGCGGGGCGCTGGCTATGGCTACACCTTC	CASARGAGYGYTF
once	TRBD1	TRBV10-3	TRBJ1-4	TGTGCCATACAGGGGCTTAATGAAAAACTGTTTTTT	CAIQGLNEKLFF
.	TRBD2	TRBV6-5	TRBJ2-5	TGTGCCAGCAGTTTAGCGGGAGTGGGGGAGACCCAGTACTTC	CASSLAGVGETQYF
.	.	TRBV11-3	TRBJ2-4	TGTGCCAGCAGCTTAGTCGGTCGGAACATTCAGTACTTC	CASSLVGRNIQYF
.	TRBD1	TRBV6-6	TRBJ1-1	TGTGCCAGCAGTGCACAGGGGGCCGGAGCTGAAGCTTTCTTT	CASSAQGAGAEAFF
.	TRBD1	TRBV4-3	TRBJ1-1	TGCGCCAGCAGCCAGGGACAGGGTTCTGAAGCTTTCTTT	CASSQGQGSEAFF
once	.	TRBV29-1	TRBJ2-7	TGCAGCGTCAACTCCCCAGGAACCTACGAGCAGTACTTC	CSVNSPGTYEQYF
.	.	TRBV27	TRBJ2-1	TGTGCCAGCAGTCCGGTAACAGGCTCCTACAATGAGCAGTTCTTC	CASSPVTGSYNEQFF
.	.	TRBV30	TRBJ2-3	TGTGCCTGGAGTGTACGAATAGGGGGCACAGATACGCAGTATTTT	CAWSVRIGGTDTQYF
.	TRBD1	TRBV6-5	TRBJ2-3	TGTGCCAGCAGTTACCGGACAGGGGCGAGGGGAGGGCAGTATTTT	CASSYRTGARGGQYF
.	.	TRBV6-1	TRBJ2-7	TGTGCCAGCAGCTTTAGCGGCTACGAGCAGTACTTC	CASSFSGYEQYF
.	TRBD1	TRBV12-5	TRBJ2-7	TGTGCTAGTGGTAAGGGACAGTCCTACGAGCAGTACTTC	CASGKGQSYEQYF
.	.	TRBV6-5	TRBJ2-1	TGTGCCAGCAGCCGCCAGGGGCAGTCCCACAATGAGCAGTTCTTC	CASSRQGQSHNEQFF
.	.	TRBV4-1	TRBJ1-5	TGCGCCAGCAGCCAAGCGCCTTTAAGAAGTCTATCCTGGGCCAATCAGCCCCAGCATTTT	CASSQAPLRSLSWANQPQHF
.	.	TRBV5-6	TRBJ1-4	TGTGCCAGCAGCTTGTATGCTAATGAAAAACTGTTTTTT	CASSLYANEKLFF
.	.	TRBV7-2	TRBJ2-3	TGTGCCAGCAGCTTAGGCAGCCTTTTCGAGGGCACAGATACGCAGTATTTT	CASSLGSLFEGTDTQYF
.	.	TRBV18	TRBJ2-1	TGTGCCAGCTCACCTCTCCGACAGGACTCCTACAATGAGCAGTTCTTC	CASSPLRQDSYNEQFF
few	TRBD1	TRBV7-9	TRBJ2-2	TGTGCCAGCAGCTTTAACAGGGGGAACACCGGGGAGCTGTTTTTT	CASSFNRGNTGELFF
.	TRBD2	TRBV9	TRBJ2-5	TGTGCCAGCAGCCTTGCTAGCGGGAGAAAGGAGACCCAGTACTTC	CASSLASGRKETQYF
.	TRBD1	TRBV29-1	TRBJ1-2	TGCAGCGTGGGGGGGACAGGACTCTATGGCTACACCTTC	CSVGGTGLYGYTF
once	.	TRBV28	TRBJ1-1	TGTGCCACCTTACCTTACAGAGACGCTGAAGCTTTCTTT	CATLPYRDAEAFF
.	.	TRBV7-9	TRBJ1-3	TGTTCCAGCAGCTTAGAGCTTAACACCATATATTTT	CSSSLELNTIYF
once	TRBD1	TRBV7-2	TRBJ1-4	TGTGCCAGCACCCGAAACAGGGGGTCGTTTGAAAAACTGTTTTTT	CASTRNRGSFEKLFF
.	.	TRBV25-1	TRBJ1-1	TGTGCCAGCTCCCTACAGGGAGCGGCTGAAGCTTTCTTT	CASSLQGAAEAFF
once	.	TRBV5-1	TRBJ2-7	TGCGCCAGCAGCTTGGGACAGTCTCCCTACGAGCAGTACTTC	CASSLGQSPYEQYF
once	.	TRBV5-1	TRBJ1-1	TGCGCCAGCAGCCTTGGGGGCGGGAACACTGAAGCTTTCTTT	CASSLGGGNTEAFF
.	.	TRBV9	TRBJ2-7	TGTGCCAGCAGCGTAGAGGGGTCCTCCTACGAGCAGTACTTC	CASSVEGSSYEQYF
.	TRBD1	TRBV19	TRBJ2-3	TGTGCCAGTAGTATCGCGACAGGGGTGGGAGATACGCAGTATTTT	CASSIATGVGDTQYF
.	.	TRBV27	TRBJ1-6	TGTGCCAGCAGCGGGTCGAGCTCCTATAATTCACCCCTCCACTTT	CASSGSSSYNSPLHF
.	.	TRBV28	TRBJ2-3	TGTGCCAGCAGTCCCCAGGGGATTGGCACAGATACGCAGTATTTT	CASSPQGIGTDTQYF
.	.	TRBV5-1	TRBJ1-1	TGCGCCAGCAGCCTCACGGGTGAGGGAATGATGAACACTGAAGCTTTCTTT	CASSLTGEGMMNTEAFF